The 16 T cell receptor beta chains below were found in one sample sequenced in a study of graft-versus-host responses after intestinal transplantation (dated by TCRdb to about 2021). The library was produced with the immunoSEQ multiplex PCR assay. The clones in this table, taken by TCRdb from immuneACCESS, are in-frame only. Not every clone is retained; where verified, under half of the shortfall comes from an unresolved V gene, and the cause of the rest is unknown. The sample has about 110,000 clones on record, over 85% of them singletons. Less than 0.55% of the sample is held by the ten biggest clonotypes. Their specific antigens are unknown. The time point label, as the study defines it: cells obtained before transplantation from donor or recipient. Sequencing was performed on unstimulated CD8+ T cells sorted from spleen or lymph node cells, taken before intestinal transplant. The receptors were gathered from a human donor who received an intestinal transplant.

This clone was recorded only once. The chain couples TRBV11-3 to TRBJ2-7; a possible D gene is TRBD1 (5 bases). V lost 3 bases, J lost 2 bases, and 14 bases lay in between. CDR3 length equals 15 residues. Germline CDR1 is SGHNT and CDR2 is YENEEA. The CDR3: CASSLGERGTYEQYF. CDR3 in DNA: TGTGCCAGCAGCTTGGGTGAAAGGGGTACCTACGAGCAGTACTTC.

The genes are TRBV27 and TRBJ2-3; D not resolved. This CDR3 contains 17 residues. Trimming removed 6 bases at V and 4 bases at J, with 23 bases between. Germline V lookup: CDR1 MNHEY, CDR2 SMNVEV (reference sequence). The CDR3 is CASRDTGSIHTADTQYF. The CDR3 coding sequence is TGTGCCAGCAGAGATACCGGGTCCATCCACACAGCAGATACGCAGTATTTT.

This chain connects TRBV14 to TRBJ2-7; no clear D. This CDR3 is built from 12 residues. Germline lookup yields CDR1 SGHDN and CDR2 FVKESK. The germline V and J ends were trimmed by 8 bases and 3 bases, with 11 bases remaining between them. The CDR3 coding sequence is TGTGCCAGCGCCGGGCTGTTCTACGAGCAGTACTTC. It translates to CASAGLFYEQYF.

This sequence joins TRBV7-9 and TRBJ2-7; TRBD2 agrees at 12 bases. This CDR3 spans 16 amino acids. CDR1 and CDR2 (germline): SEHNR, FQNEAQ (reference sequence). V lost 2 bases and J lost 2; bases outside the gene matches: 4. CDR3 region: CASSLTSSGRAYEQYF. The CDR3 bases are TGTGCCAGCAGCTTAACCTCTAGCGGGAGGGCCTACGAGCAGTACTTC.

V is TRBV6-4 and J is TRBJ2-1; D is perhaps TRBD2 (6 bases). The CDR3 is 16 residues long. V gave up 2 bases and J gave up 7 bases, with 18 bases separating them. CDR1 and CDR2 (germline): MRHNA, SNTAGT. CDR3 nucleotide sequence: TGTGCCAGCAGTGACCCTTTCGGACTATCGGTGAATGAGCAGTTCTTC. It codes for CASSDPFGLSVNEQFF.

The chain is built from TRBV30 and TRBJ1-5, with a possible D match to TRBD1 (5 bases). The germline gives CDR1 GTSNPN, CDR2 SVGIG (reference sequence). The V end lost 3 bases, the J end lost 5 bases, and 11 bases lay between the germline ends. The CDR3 is 13 residues long. This CDR3 reads CAWSDQGYQPQHF. CDR3 DNA sequence: TGTGCCTGGAGCGATCAGGGTTATCAGCCCCAGCATTTT.

In this sample, this clone turned up a few times. This sequence joins TRBV7-9 and TRBJ2-7; D is possibly TRBD2 (7 bases). The CDR3 extends over 14 amino acids. Trimming removed 5 bases from V and 5 bases from J, with 16 bases in between. CDR1 and CDR2 from the germline V gene are SEHNR and FQNEAQ (reference sequence). The CDR3 loop reads CASSLTWGGDEQYF. The CDR3 DNA reads as TGTGCCAGCAGCCTTACTTGGGGGGGCGACGAGCAGTACTTC.

V usage is TRBV5-4 and J usage is TRBJ2-2, with D unclear. From germline, CDR1 is SGHNT and CDR2 YYREEE (reference sequence). The CDR3 extends over 13 amino acids. Trimming removed 1 base at V and 3 bases at J, with 4 bases between. This CDR3 reads CASSLTYTGELFF. CDR3 bases: TGTGCCAGCAGCTTGACCTACACCGGGGAGCTGTTTTTT.

V is TRBV16 and J is TRBJ1-1, with D unclear. Trimming pared 4 bases from V and 7 bases from J, leaving 7 bases between. CDR3 size: 11 residues. The V gene's germline CDR1 is KGHSY and CDR2 FQNENV. The CDR3 DNA is TGTGCCAGCAGCCGGGCGTTTGAAGCTTTCTTT. Amino acid sequence: CASSRAFEAFF.

The rearrangement uses TRBV27 and TRBJ2-3; TRBD1 or TRBD2 may be the D gene (5 bases each). Trimming cost V 3 bases and J 1 base, with 8 bases left between them. The V gene's germline CDR1 is MNHEY and CDR2 SMNVEV (reference sequence). The CDR3 spans 14 residues. CDR3 residues: CASSFRGGTDTQYF. The CDR3 coding sequence is TGTGCCAGCAGTTTTAGGGGAGGCACAGATACGCAGTATTTT.

This chain links TRBV27 with TRBJ2-7, with D perhaps TRBD1 or TRBD2 (5 bases each). Germline V gene data show CDR1 as MNHEY and CDR2 as SMNVEV (reference sequence). The CDR3 is 12 amino acids. With 8 bases removed from V and 6 bases from J, the gap between germline ends came to 14 bases. The CDR3 reads CASARDPFEQYF. In nucleotides, the CDR3 is TGTGCCAGCGCCCGGGACCCGTTCGAGCAGTACTTC.

The rearrangement uses TRBV28 and TRBJ2-7; perhaps TRBD1 as D (6 bases). Germline V lookup: CDR1 MDHEN, CDR2 SYDVKM. Trimming removed 4 bases from V and 6 bases from J, with 10 bases in between. The CDR3 runs 12 residues. The DNA of the CDR3 is TGTGCCAGCAGTTCACAGGGCGGCGAGCAGTACTTC. Amino acids: CASSSQGGEQYF.

The chain carries TRBV19 and TRBJ2-7; 7 positions match TRBD1. This CDR3 comprises 15 residues. Trimming took 1 base from V and 5 from J; bases not matched to a gene: 8. Germline V CDR1 and CDR2: LNHDA, SQIVND (reference sequence). CDR3 nucleotides: TGTGCCAGTAGTATAGGCACAGGGGAACTCGACGAGCAGTACTTC. Protein sequence: CASSIGTGELDEQYF. Based on the CDR3 plus reference TRBV19 and TRBJ2-7, the full variable domain is DGGITQSPKYLFRKEGQNVTLSCEQNLNHDAMYWYRQDPGQGLRLIYYSQIVNDFQKGDIAEGYSVSREKKESFPLTVTSAQKNPTAFYLCASSIGTGELDEQYFGPGTRLTVT.

The J gene is TRBJ2-2, the V gene TRBV6-1; D perhaps matches TRBD1 (6 bases). CDR3 length: 13 amino acids. Trimming stripped 5 bases from V and 5 bases from J, with 9 bases between. CDR1 is MNHNS and CDR2 is SASEGT in the germline V gene. In DNA form, the CDR3 reads TGTGCCAGCAGTAACAGGGCTACCGGGGAGCTGTTTTTT. It yields the protein CASSNRATGELFF.

The chain links TRBV6-5 to TRBJ2-3; the D is unclear. Germline V gives CDR1 MNHEY, CDR2 SVGAGI. The CDR3 covers 13 residues. The germline V and J ends were trimmed by 0 bases and 4 bases, with 5 bases remaining between them. The CDR3 DNA follows: TGTGCCAGCAGTTACTCTCGGGCAGATACGCAGTATTTT. Translating gives CASSYSRADTQYF.

This chain links TRBV15 with TRBJ2-1; D is possibly TRBD2 (5 bases). This CDR3 is built from 17 residues. The germline V gene has CDR1 LNHNV and CDR2 YYDKDF (reference sequence). V lost 0 bases and J 4 bases, leaving 16 bases between the germline ends. DNA of the CDR3: TGTGCCACCAGCAGAGATAAGGTGGAGGCTGATTACAATGAGCAGTTCTTC. It translates to CATSRDKVEADYNEQFF.